This T cell receptor (beta chain) was sequenced during a study of blood T cell repertoires in COVID-19. Germline CDR1 and CDR2: SGHTA and FQGTGA. The CDR3 consists of 17 residues. Trimming took 5 bases from V and 7 from J; bases not matched to a gene: 15. Profiling relied on immunoSEQ multiplex PCR, and the TCRdb table lists in-frame clones only, not all of them. Among 120,000 to 150,000 clones listed, 75% to 90% were seen once. The clonotype comes from a woman aged 80 or over with acute or convalescent COVID-19. The sequencing input was peripheral blood. This chain joins TRBV7-3 and TRBJ2-1, with TRBD2 matching 9 bases. In DNA form, the CDR3 reads TGTGCCAGCAGCCCTCGGGGTAGCGGGGGCCCAAGGAATGAGCAGTTCTTC. Translated: CASSPRGSGGPRNEQFF.